Below are 20 T cell receptor beta chains sequenced from a single sample in a study of technical replicates of blood from several donors. Generated by immunoSEQ multiplex PCR, the TCRdb table keeps only in-frame clones and is missing some. Among fewer than 100,000 clones listed, around 97% were seen once. The source material was T cells isolated from PBMCs. Receptors originate from a human donor in good health.

The chain carries TRBV5-1 and TRBJ1-1; 9 bases are a match to TRBD1. Germline values: CDR1 SGHRS, CDR2 YFSETQ. This CDR3 spans 15 amino acids. Unmatched junction bases numbered 12, after V lost 7 bases and J lost 5 bases. The CDR3 is CASGYAQGARTEAFF. The CDR3 nucleotides read TGCGCCAGCGGATACGCACAGGGGGCGCGAACTGAAGCTTTCTTT.

The rearrangement uses TRBV15 and TRBJ2-3; D uncertain. Trimming stripped 9 bases from V and 0 bases from J, with 16 bases between. The germline gives CDR1 LNHNV, CDR2 YYDKDF (reference sequence). This CDR3 region has 15 residues. The CDR3, as DNA: TGTGCCACTCACGACTCGGCCCTTAGCACAGATACGCAGTATTTT. It translates to CATHDSALSTDTQYF.

The CDR3 DNA sequence: TGTGCCAGCAGGCGTAGCGGGGGTCTAGACCAAGAGACCCAGTACTTC. As protein: CASRRSGGLDQETQYF. The chain combines TRBV2 with TRBJ2-5; the match to TRBD2 covers 9 bases. This CDR3 comprises 16 residues. Unmatched junction bases numbered 8, after V lost 6 bases and J lost 0 bases. Germline CDR1 reads SNHLY; CDR2 reads FYNNEI.

This clone was found once. The genes are TRBV5-4 and TRBJ1-2; the D gene is possibly TRBD1 (6 bases). This CDR3 is built from 15 residues. Between the trimmed V and J ends, which lost 1 base and 7 bases, there was a span of 17 bases. CDR1 and CDR2 from the germline V gene are SGHNT and YYREEE (reference sequence). CDR3 loop: CASSLRGGDVGGYTF. The CDR3 coding sequence is TGTGCCAGCAGCTTGCGAGGGGGTGATGTCGGTGGCTACACCTTC.

Concerning this clone itself: The germline gene is not matched at one end of the junction; a read error may be the cause. The J gene is TRBJ2-7, the V gene TRBV6-1, with D maybe TRBD1 (5 bases). The CDR3 has 13 residues. Germline values: CDR1 MNHNS, CDR2 SASEGT. This chain's CDR3 is CASSEDRQYEQYF. In DNA form, the CDR3 reads TGTGCCAGCAGCGAAGACAGACAGTACGAGCAGTACTTC.

The rearrangement joins TRBV2 to TRBJ2-1; 10 bases map to TRBD2. J gave up 15 bases and V 11 bases, and 10 bases lay outside the gene matches. This CDR3 spans 11 amino acids. Germline values: CDR1 SNHLY, CDR2 FYNNEI. The CDR3 here is CAGSLAGVWFF. CDR3 DNA sequence: TGTGCCGGCTCTCTAGCGGGAGTGTGGTTCTTC.

This clone was seen only once. This chain links TRBV18 with TRBJ2-7; TRBD1 matches 12 bases. The germline CDR1 and CDR2 sequences are KGHSH and LQKENI. The CDR3 extends over 13 amino acids. The ends lost 3 bases at V and 6 bases at J; junction bases unmatched: 0. In DNA form, the CDR3 reads TGTGCCAGCTCACCGGGACAGGGGGCCGAGCAGTACTTC. This codes for CASSPGQGAEQYF.

V is TRBV5-4 and J is TRBJ2-3; D is uncertain. This CDR3 comprises 12 residues. CDR1 SGHNT and CDR2 YYREEE come from the germline V gene (reference sequence). V was trimmed by 3 bases and J by 3 bases, leaving 5 bases between them. CDR3 DNA: TGTGCCAGCAGCTCAACTACAGATACGCAGTATTTT. Translation: CASSSTTDTQYF.

The chain uses TRBV7-6 and TRBJ2-5; D not resolved. With 5 bases removed from V and 2 bases from J, the gap between germline ends came to 3 bases. The CDR3 is 11 amino acids. Germline V gene sequence: CDR1 SGHVS, CDR2 FNYEAQ. The CDR3 sequence: CASSHQETQYF. CDR3 bases: TGTGCCAGCAGCCATCAAGAGACCCAGTACTTC.

The rearrangement links TRBV5-4 to TRBJ2-3; 8 nucleotides match TRBD2. This CDR3 has 16 amino acids. Germline V gene lookup returns CDR1 SGHNT and CDR2 YYREEE (reference sequence). V was pared by 1 base and J by 2 bases, with 6 bases of the junction left unmatched. The CDR3 spells CASSLIRREATDTQYF. The CDR3 DNA reads as TGTGCCAGCAGCTTGATAAGGCGGGAGGCCACAGATACGCAGTATTTT.

This chain uses TRBV19 with TRBJ2-1, with 10 bases matching TRBD2. Germline V gene lookup returns CDR1 LNHDA and CDR2 SQIVND (reference sequence). J was trimmed by 5 bases and V by 9 bases; bases with no gene match: 7. CDR3 size: 14 residues. The CDR3 loop reads CASGGLATDNEQFF. In nucleotides, the CDR3 is TGTGCCAGCGGGGGACTAGCGACAGACAATGAGCAGTTCTTC.

V gene TRBV30 combines with J gene TRBJ1-2; D is possibly TRBD1 (5 bases). Trimming took 2 bases from V and 2 from J, leaving 15 bases between them. The CDR3 runs to 15 residues. The V gene's germline CDR1 is GTSNPN and CDR2 SVGIG (reference sequence). The CDR3 sequence is CAWSTPPTGNYGYTF. CDR3 bases: TGTGCCTGGAGTACCCCCCCTACAGGAAACTATGGCTACACCTTC.

The J gene is TRBJ1-3, the V gene TRBV9; a weak D match, TRBD1 (5 bases). This CDR3 spans 14 amino acids. The germline V gene encodes CDR1 SGDLS and CDR2 YYNGEE. With 3 bases removed from V and 0 bases from J, the gap between germline ends came to 7 bases. CDR3 DNA sequence: TGTGCCAGCAGCGACAGGAGCTCTGGAAACACCATATATTTT. It is translated as CASSDRSSGNTIYF.

This chain joins TRBV4-1 and TRBJ2-4; TRBD2 agrees at 16 bases. Germline trimming cut 1 base from V and 10 bases from J; bases unmatched to any gene: 13. Per the germline V gene, CDR1 is MGHRA and CDR2 is YSYEKL. CDR3 length equals 19 residues. In nucleotides, the CDR3 is TGCGCCAGCAGCCAAGGCCTGCTTGGGACTAGCGGGAGGGGGGTGATTCAGTACTTC. Amino acids: CASSQGLLGTSGRGVIQYF.

This chain joins TRBV13 and TRBJ2-7, with 7 bases identical to TRBD1. Trimming cost V 5 bases and J 0 bases; bases outside gene matches: 4. The V gene's germline CDR1 is PRHDT and CDR2 FYEKMQ (reference sequence). This CDR3 contains 14 residues. The CDR3 sequence: CASSADRNSYEQYF. DNA of the CDR3: TGTGCCAGCAGCGCGGACAGGAACTCCTACGAGCAGTACTTC.

Here the CDR3 reads CASSLGQLYGYTF. CDR3 nucleotide sequence: TGCGCCAGCAGCTTGGGACAGCTTTATGGCTACACCTTC. The rearrangement joins TRBV5-1 to TRBJ1-2; D is perhaps TRBD1 (5 bases). This CDR3 is built from 13 residues. V shed 0 bases and J shed 5 bases, with 8 bases lying between them. The germline V gene has CDR1 SGHRS and CDR2 YFSETQ.

The chain recombines TRBV5-1 with TRBJ2-3; 8 nucleotides match TRBD2. The junction had 10 bases not matched to a gene; V was cut back by 4 bases and J by 0 bases. The CDR3 is made up of 17 amino acids. Per the germline V gene, CDR1 is SGHRS and CDR2 is YFSETQ. The CDR3 sequence is CASSPKRGPKSTDTQYF. CDR3 nucleotides: TGCGCCAGCAGCCCAAAGCGGGGGCCGAAGAGCACAGATACGCAGTATTTT. Full variable domain (rest looked up from reference TRBV5-1 and TRBJ2-3): KAGVTQTPRYLIKTRGQQVTLSCSPISGHRSVSWYQQTPGQGLQFLFEYFSETQRNKGNFPGRFSGRQFSNSRSEMNVSTLELGDSALYLCASSPKRGPKSTDTQYFGPGTRLTVL.

This rearrangement joins TRBV30 to TRBJ1-3, with 7 nucleotides matching TRBD1. CDR1 and CDR2 from the germline V gene are GTSNPN and SVGIG (reference sequence). Trimming at V came to 2 bases and at J to 2 bases, leaving 12 bases not matched to a gene. The CDR3 spans 17 residues. The CDR3 nucleotides are TGTGCCTGGAGTCCAAAGAGACAGGGTCGACCTGGAAACACCATATATTTT. As protein: CAWSPKRQGRPGNTIYF.

This clone was seen just once. The chain combines TRBV10-2 with TRBJ1-1; the D is unclear. Germline lookup yields CDR1 WSHSY and CDR2 SAAADI. This CDR3 comprises 11 residues. Trimming shortened V by 6 bases and J by 1 base, and 3 bases separated the two germline ends. CDR3 amino acids: CASRQNTEAFF. CDR3 DNA: TGCGCCAGCAGACAGAACACTGAAGCTTTCTTT.

This rearrangement joins TRBV4-1 to TRBJ2-2; D is perhaps TRBD2 (6 bases). Germline V CDR1 and CDR2: MGHRA, YSYEKL. The CDR3 sequence is 16 residues long. Trimming cost V 1 base and J 6 bases, with 15 bases left between them. CDR3 sequence reads: CASSQGDSPAAGELFF. The CDR3 nucleotides read TGCGCCAGCAGCCAAGGGGACTCCCCAGCGGCCGGGGAGCTGTTTTTT.